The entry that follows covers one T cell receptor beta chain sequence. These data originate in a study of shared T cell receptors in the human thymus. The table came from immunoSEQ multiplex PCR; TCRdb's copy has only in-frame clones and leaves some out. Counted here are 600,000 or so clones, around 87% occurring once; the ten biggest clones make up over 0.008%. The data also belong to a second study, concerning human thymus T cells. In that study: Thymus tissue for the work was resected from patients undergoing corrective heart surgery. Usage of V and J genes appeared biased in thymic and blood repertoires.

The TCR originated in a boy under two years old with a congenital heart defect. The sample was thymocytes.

This chain's CDR3 is CASSWNRDTFYGYTF. Written as DNA, the CDR3 is TGTGCCAGCAGTTGGAACCGGGACACCTTCTATGGCTACACCTTC. V and J are TRBV28 and TRBJ1-2; D is possibly TRBD1 (6 bases). V was cut by 4 bases and J by 4 bases, with 16 bases left in between. The length of the CDR3 is 15 residues. Germline CDR1 is MDHEN and CDR2 is SYDVKM.